Listed below are T cell receptor beta chains from one sample, sequenced in a study of T cells in tumors after PD-1 blockade. Repertoires were generated with immunoSEQ multiplex PCR, while TCRdb's copy carries only in-frame clones and drops some. The sample lists tens of thousands of clones; roughly 80% were seen once. The specimen was PBMCs, collected before anti-PD-1 treatment. Receptors originate from a human donor with basal cell carcinoma. The CDR3 runs from the conserved cysteine through the conserved F or W. Fields, in order: J gene, D gene, V gene, clone size, CDR3 protein, CDR3 DNA. D genes are given only for firm matches. Some rows mark clone size as missing; the rest say once, few, many or name a class of expanded clone.

j_gene: TRBJ2-7
d_gene: -
v_gene: TRBV5-1
abundance: -
CDR3aa: CASSLTGSYEQYF
CDR3nt: TGCGCCAGCAGCTTGACCGGGAGCTACGAGCAGTACTTC

j_gene: TRBJ2-3
d_gene: TRBD2
v_gene: TRBV5-4
abundance: once
CDR3aa: CASSPRGAGGRADTQYF
CDR3nt: TGTGCCAGCAGCCCCCGGGGGGCGGGGGGGCGTGCAGATACGCAGTATTTT

j_gene: TRBJ2-6
d_gene: -
v_gene: TRBV12-3/TRBV12-4
abundance: -
CDR3aa: CASSLRGANVLTF
CDR3nt: TGTGCCAGCAGTTTAAGAGGGGCCAACGTCCTGACTTTC

j_gene: TRBJ2-2
d_gene: -
v_gene: TRBV10-3
abundance: -
CDR3aa: CAMSSGGTGELFF
CDR3nt: TGTGCCATGAGCTCCGGAGGCACCGGGGAGCTGTTTTTT

j_gene: TRBJ1-5
d_gene: TRBD1
v_gene: TRBV6-1
abundance: -
CDR3aa: CASSAGTGASSNQPQHF
CDR3nt: TGTGCCAGCAGTGCCGGGACAGGGGCTTCGAGCAATCAGCCCCAGCATTTT

j_gene: TRBJ1-3
d_gene: -
v_gene: TRBV2
abundance: once
CDR3aa: CASKANSGNTIYF
CDR3nt: TGTGCCAGCAAGGCCAACTCTGGAAACACCATATATTTT

j_gene: TRBJ1-4
d_gene: -
v_gene: TRBV3-1/TRBV3-2
abundance: -
CDR3aa: CASSSRRSEKLFF
CDR3nt: TGTGCCAGCAGCAGCCGGCGTTCTGAAAAACTGTTTTTT

j_gene: TRBJ2-1
d_gene: -
v_gene: TRBV19
abundance: -
CDR3aa: CASSPGGWEYEQFF
CDR3nt: TGTGCCAGTAGTCCGGGTGGTTGGGAGTATGAGCAGTTCTTC

j_gene: TRBJ1-4
d_gene: -
v_gene: TRBV6-6
abundance: -
CDR3aa: CASSYFRGVEEKLFF
CDR3nt: TGTGCCAGCAGTTACTTCAGGGGAGTGGAGGAAAAACTGTTTTTT

j_gene: TRBJ2-2
d_gene: TRBD1
v_gene: TRBV10-3
abundance: -
CDR3aa: CAISESLGTGGTGELFF
CDR3nt: TGTGCCATCAGTGAGTCGTTGGGGACAGGAGGGACCGGGGAGCTGTTTTTT

j_gene: TRBJ2-2
d_gene: TRBD2
v_gene: TRBV4-1
abundance: -
CDR3aa: CASSQVGLADNTGELFF
CDR3nt: TGCGCCAGCAGCCAGGTGGGACTAGCGGATAACACCGGGGAGCTGTTTTTT

j_gene: TRBJ2-7
d_gene: -
v_gene: TRBV7-9
abundance: -
CDR3aa: CASSIPSPQGHSYEQYF
CDR3nt: TGTGCCAGCAGCATCCCCTCGCCACAGGGTCATTCTTACGAGCAGTACTTC

j_gene: TRBJ1-1
d_gene: -
v_gene: TRBV10-3
abundance: -
CDR3aa: CAIDSGNTEAFF
CDR3nt: TGTGCCATCGATTCAGGGAACACTGAAGCTTTCTTT

j_gene: TRBJ2-1
d_gene: -
v_gene: TRBV27
abundance: -
CDR3aa: CASSLSWRKEEQFF
CDR3nt: TGTGCCAGCAGTTTATCATGGAGGAAGGAAGAGCAGTTCTTC

j_gene: TRBJ1-6
d_gene: -
v_gene: TRBV5-5
abundance: -
CDR3aa: CASSLEGGASNSPLHF
CDR3nt: TGTGCCAGCAGCTTGGAGGGGGGGGCGAGCAATTCACCCCTCCACTTT

j_gene: TRBJ1-4
d_gene: TRBD1
v_gene: TRBV6-1
abundance: -
CDR3aa: CASSELRGQGMPNEKLFF
CDR3nt: TGTGCCAGCAGTGAATTGCGGGGACAGGGGATGCCTAATGAAAAACTGTTTTTT

j_gene: TRBJ1-2
d_gene: -
v_gene: TRBV5-6
abundance: -
CDR3aa: CASSITHYGYTF
CDR3nt: TGTGCCAGCAGCATTACACACTATGGCTACACCTTC

j_gene: TRBJ1-1
d_gene: -
v_gene: TRBV2
abundance: -
CDR3aa: CASSQNTEAFF
CDR3nt: TGTGCCAGCAGTCAGAACACTGAAGCTTTCTTT

j_gene: TRBJ1-2
d_gene: -
v_gene: TRBV6-1
abundance: -
CDR3aa: CASSERAGDHYGYTF
CDR3nt: TGTGCCAGCAGTGAAAGGGCAGGCGATCACTATGGCTACACCTTC

j_gene: TRBJ1-4
d_gene: TRBD1
v_gene: TRBV5-1
abundance: -
CDR3aa: CASSKQTGIENEKLFF
CDR3nt: TGCGCCAGCAGCAAGCAGACAGGGATCGAGAATGAAAAACTGTTTTTT

j_gene: TRBJ2-7
d_gene: -
v_gene: TRBV3-1/TRBV3-2
abundance: -
CDR3aa: CASSQDYRTYEQYF
CDR3nt: TGTGCCAGCAGCCAAGACTACCGCACCTACGAGCAGTACTTC

j_gene: TRBJ2-4
d_gene: -
v_gene: TRBV24-1
abundance: -
CDR3aa: CATSDSRANGENIQYF
CDR3nt: TGTGCCACCAGTGATTCCCGCGCGAACGGGGAAAACATTCAGTACTTC

j_gene: TRBJ2-2
d_gene: -
v_gene: TRBV27
abundance: -
CDR3aa: CASRAENTGELFF
CDR3nt: TGTGCCAGTCGAGCGGAGAACACCGGGGAGCTGTTTTTT

j_gene: TRBJ2-2
d_gene: TRBD2
v_gene: TRBV2
abundance: few
CDR3aa: CASSKRGSTGELFF
CDR3nt: TGTGCCAGCAGTAAGCGGGGGAGCACCGGGGAGCTGTTTTTT

j_gene: TRBJ2-1
d_gene: TRBD2
v_gene: TRBV7-2
abundance: -
CDR3aa: CASSLRSLAAKGNEQFF
CDR3nt: TGTGCCAGCAGCTTAAGGTCTCTAGCGGCTAAAGGCAATGAGCAGTTCTTC

j_gene: TRBJ2-7
d_gene: TRBD1
v_gene: TRBV10-2
abundance: -
CDR3aa: CASSPGTGYEQYF
CDR3nt: TGCGCCAGCAGTCCCGGGACAGGCTACGAGCAGTACTTC

j_gene: TRBJ2-5
d_gene: -
v_gene: TRBV6-1
abundance: -
CDR3aa: CASSEARAGANVETQYF
CDR3nt: TGTGCCAGCAGTGAAGCCCGGGCGGGGGCTAACGTAGAGACCCAGTACTTC

j_gene: TRBJ2-1
d_gene: -
v_gene: TRBV19
abundance: -
CDR3aa: CASSITGGGEQFF
CDR3nt: TGTGCCAGTAGTATAACGGGGGGCGGGGAGCAGTTCTTC

j_gene: TRBJ2-2
d_gene: TRBD1
v_gene: TRBV6-4
abundance: -
CDR3aa: CASSTGTGSTGELFF
CDR3nt: TGTGCCAGCAGTACCGGGACAGGGAGCACCGGGGAGCTGTTTTTT

j_gene: TRBJ2-7
d_gene: -
v_gene: TRBV9
abundance: -
CDR3aa: CASSAVWAPSYEQYF
CDR3nt: TGTGCCAGCAGCGCTGTATGGGCCCCTTCCTACGAGCAGTACTTC

j_gene: TRBJ2-6
d_gene: -
v_gene: TRBV7-6
abundance: -
CDR3aa: CASTNLGANVLTF
CDR3nt: TGTGCCAGCACCAACCTCGGGGCCAACGTCCTGACTTTC

j_gene: TRBJ2-1
d_gene: TRBD1
v_gene: TRBV9
abundance: -
CDR3aa: CASSPSGQRRYNEQFF
CDR3nt: TGTGCCAGCAGCCCTTCGGGACAGCGGCGTTACAATGAGCAGTTCTTC

j_gene: TRBJ1-6
d_gene: -
v_gene: TRBV6-1
abundance: -
CDR3aa: CASSEEYNRYNSPLHF
CDR3nt: TGTGCCAGCAGTGAAGAGTATAACAGATATAATTCACCCCTCCACTTT

j_gene: TRBJ2-2
d_gene: TRBD1
v_gene: TRBV28
abundance: medium-sized
CDR3aa: CASSYIGSGKGAINTGELFF
CDR3nt: TGTGCCAGCAGTTATATTGGGTCGGGCAAGGGGGCCATCAACACCGGGGAGCTGTTTTTT

j_gene: TRBJ2-7
d_gene: TRBD1
v_gene: TRBV2
abundance: -
CDR3aa: CASRQGAPYEQYF
CDR3nt: TGTGCCAGCAGACAGGGGGCCCCCTACGAGCAGTACTTC

j_gene: TRBJ2-5
d_gene: -
v_gene: TRBV19
abundance: -
CDR3aa: CASREVQETQYF
CDR3nt: TGTGCCAGTAGAGAGGTCCAAGAGACCCAGTACTTC

j_gene: TRBJ2-5
d_gene: -
v_gene: TRBV28
abundance: few
CDR3aa: CASSWASVETQYF
CDR3nt: TGTGCCAGCAGTTGGGCGTCCGTGGAGACCCAGTACTTC

j_gene: TRBJ1-2
d_gene: TRBD1
v_gene: TRBV7-9
abundance: once
CDR3aa: CAEARTGNRQDLGVYTF
CDR3nt: TGTGCCGAGGCTCGGACAGGGAATCGCCAAGACCTGGGGGTCTACACCTTC

j_gene: TRBJ2-4
d_gene: TRBD2
v_gene: TRBV7-8
abundance: -
CDR3aa: CASSSGTSGGAYLAKNIQYF
CDR3nt: TGTGCCAGCAGCTCGGGGACTAGCGGGGGGGCCTATCTAGCCAAAAACATTCAGTACTTC

j_gene: TRBJ2-3
d_gene: -
v_gene: TRBV12-2
abundance: -
CDR3aa: CASRPIPGRRTDTQYF
CDR3nt: TGTGCAAGTCGCCCAATTCCGGGACGTCGCACAGATACGCAGTATTTT

j_gene: TRBJ2-7
d_gene: -
v_gene: TRBV4-1
abundance: -
CDR3aa: CASSQVPYEQYF
CDR3nt: TGCGCCAGCAGCCAAGTCCCCTACGAGCAGTACTTC

j_gene: TRBJ2-7
d_gene: TRBD1
v_gene: TRBV7-6
abundance: -
CDR3aa: CASSWDRAGEQYF
CDR3nt: TGTGCCAGCAGCTGGGACAGAGCTGGCGAGCAGTACTTC

j_gene: TRBJ2-6
d_gene: -
v_gene: TRBV7-2
abundance: once
CDR3aa: CASSLVVLGVTGANVLTF
CDR3nt: TGTGCCAGCAGCTTAGTCGTCCTGGGGGTTACTGGGGCCAACGTCCTGACTTTC

j_gene: TRBJ1-2
d_gene: -
v_gene: TRBV6-6
abundance: -
CDR3aa: CASSHNDRTGGGYTF
CDR3nt: TGTGCCAGCAGTCACAACGACAGAACCGGCGGGGGCTACACCTTC

j_gene: TRBJ1-3
d_gene: -
v_gene: TRBV6-5
abundance: -
CDR3aa: CASRPQGGSGNTIYF
CDR3nt: TGTGCCAGCAGACCGCAAGGGGGCTCTGGAAACACCATATATTTT

j_gene: TRBJ2-5
d_gene: TRBD1
v_gene: TRBV5-1
abundance: -
CDR3aa: CASPTGGCETQYF
CDR3nt: TGCGCCAGTCCGACAGGGGGCTGCGAGACCCAGTACTTC

j_gene: TRBJ2-5
d_gene: -
v_gene: TRBV3-1/TRBV3-2
abundance: -
CDR3aa: CASSQSLIQETQYF
CDR3nt: TGTGCCAGCAGCCAGAGTCTTATCCAAGAGACCCAGTACTTC

j_gene: TRBJ2-7
d_gene: TRBD1
v_gene: TRBV6-5
abundance: -
CDR3aa: CASETGGLSYEQYF
CDR3nt: TGTGCCAGTGAGACAGGGGGCTTGTCCTACGAGCAGTACTTC

j_gene: TRBJ2-7
d_gene: -
v_gene: TRBV7-2
abundance: -
CDR3aa: CASSLALGGGHYEQYF
CDR3nt: TGTGCCAGCAGCTTAGCGCTGGGCGGGGGCCACTACGAGCAGTACTTC